This record covers a single TCR beta chain. As yet, its antigen is unknown. Sorted populations were all over 98% pure. The sample originates from a study of beta chain features in type 1 diabetes. The wider study: When patients were set against healthy donors, age, gender and cell yields were similar.

Expressed TCRB transcripts were sequenced, since all the RNA that had been isolated was reverse transcribed. The assay was immunoSEQ multiplex PCR, and TCRdb's table has in-frame clones only and misses some. The data show 85,000 to 110,000 clones, with 28% seen just once and under 0.55% held by the top ten. Points from the study as a whole: TCRB CDR3 length was moderately but significantly reduced in all four CD4+ subsets of Type 1 diabetes patients. Healthy donors had naive, central memory and Treg TCRB repertoires that appeared less similar than those seen among patients.

The source of this sequence is a woman aged 18-30 years with type 1 diabetes. The specimen was central memory CD4+ T cells from blood.

The CDR3 is CASSVVLGDRGTDTQYF. The CDR3 coding sequence is TGTGCCAGCAGCGTAGTCTTGGGCGACAGGGGCACAGATACGCAGTATTTT. The chain is built from TRBV9 and TRBJ2-3, with 7 bases matching TRBD1. The CDR3 sequence is 17 residues long. Germline trimming cut 0 bases from V and 1 base from J; bases unmatched to any gene: 8. Germline lookup yields CDR1 SGDLS and CDR2 YYNGEE. Variable domain in full (rest from reference TRBV9 and TRBJ2-3): DSGVTQTPKHLITATGQRVTLRCSPRSGDLSVYWYQQSLDQGLQFLIQYYNGEERAKGNILERFSAQQFPDLHSELNLSSLELGDSALYFCASSVVLGDRGTDTQYFGPGTRLTVL.